A single sample gave rise to the 10 T cell receptor beta chains below, sequenced in a study of T-cell reconstitution after alpha-beta-depleted transplantation in children. Preparing the TCRbeta library involved the use of unique molecular identifiers. TCRdb re-analysed the PCR reads in MiXCR, keeping a single row per CDR3 protein. The sample has approximately 520,000 distinct CDR3 sequences; 30% to 35% are singletons. Sequenced here: PBMCs from the stem cell graft donor, sampled from the stem cell graft. These receptors were collected from a human donor who donated a stem cell graft to a child with aplastic anemia.

This chain joins TRBV5-5 and TRBJ2-3, with a possible D match to TRBD1 (5 bases). The CDR3 consists of 15 residues. Germline CDR1 SGHKS, CDR2 YYEKEE (reference sequence). Trimming cost V 4 bases and J 6 bases, with 18 bases left between them. CDR3 amino acids: CASSIGPGNIDTQYF. CDR3 bases: TGTGCCAGCAGCATTGGACCAGGGAATATCGATACGCAGTATTTT. The full variable domain, in which reference TRBV5-5 and TRBJ2-3 provide the parts outside the CDR3, is DAGVTQSPTHLIKTRGQQVTLRCSPISGHKSVSWYQQVLGQGPQFIFQYYEKEERGRGNFPDRFSARQFPNYSSELNVNALLLGDSALYLCASSIGPGNIDTQYFGPGTRLTVL.

The rearrangement joins TRBV7-9 to TRBJ1-3; D is undetermined. The CDR3 is 14 amino acids. V lost 3 bases, J lost 5 bases, and 11 bases lay in between. The germline gives CDR1 SEHNR, CDR2 FQNEAQ (reference sequence). The CDR3 coding sequence is TGTGCCAGCAGCTTCGGGGAGCCTAGAAACACCATATATTTT. As protein: CASSFGEPRNTIYF. Using reference TRBV7-9 and TRBJ1-3 for the parts outside the CDR3, the full variable domain is DTGVSQNPRHKITKRGQNVTFRCDPISEHNRLYWYRQTLGQGPEFLTYFQNEAQLEKSRLLSDRFSAERPKGSFSTLEIQRTEQGDSAMYLCASSFGEPRNTIYFGEGSWLTVV.

The J gene is TRBJ2-1, the V gene TRBV20-1; D call uncertain. The CDR3 length is 13 residues. Trimming shortened V by 5 bases and J by 5 bases, and 13 bases separated the two germline ends. Germline-derived CDR1 and CDR2 are DFQATT and SNEGSKA (reference sequence). In DNA form, the CDR3 reads TGCAGTGCTTACTCCGGGCGGAACAATGAGCAGTTCTTC. This sequence encodes CSAYSGRNNEQFF.

The chain links TRBV24-1 to TRBJ1-2; D gene uncertain. V lost 3 bases to trimming and J lost 2 bases, with 6 bases between them. CDR1 and CDR2 from the germline V gene are KGHDR and SFDVKD. The CDR3 length is 13 residues. The CDR3 here is CATSDGRNYGYTF. The CDR3, as DNA: TGTGCCACCAGTGATGGGCGAAACTATGGCTACACCTTC.

The CDR3 region has the DNA TGCAGTGCTAGGGCGGGACAGAACACTGAAGCTTTCTTT. This sequence encodes CSARAGQNTEAFF. The gene calls are TRBV20-1 and TRBJ1-1, with D tentatively TRBD1 (6 bases). Germline CDR1 reads DFQATT; CDR2 reads SNEGSKA (reference sequence). The CDR3 has 13 amino acids. The V end lost 3 bases, the J end lost 1 base, and 9 bases lay between the germline ends.

This clonotype was detected only a few times. The chain is built from TRBV20-1 and TRBJ2-7; 9 bases align to TRBD1. Trimming at V came to 5 bases and at J to 2 bases, leaving 7 bases not matched to a gene. Germline V gene lookup returns CDR1 DFQATT and CDR2 SNEGSKA (reference sequence). The CDR3 has 14 amino acids. Here the CDR3 DNA reads TGCAGTGCTGCTCCGGGACAGGGAACCTACGAGCAGTACTTC. Translation gives CSAAPGQGTYEQYF.

This clonotype was counted a few times. The genes are TRBV29-1 and TRBJ1-5; D not resolved. This CDR3 is built from 14 residues. CDR1 and CDR2 from the germline V gene are SQVTM and ANQGSEA. Trimming left V 4 bases short and J 5 bases short, with 15 bases between. The CDR3 DNA is TGCAGCGTTGCCTTTGCGGGGAGGGATCAGCCCCAGCATTTT. This encodes CSVAFAGRDQPQHF.

The chain couples TRBV15 to TRBJ2-3; 13 nucleotides line up with TRBD2. Germline CDR1 LNHNV, CDR2 YYDKDF (reference sequence). Trimming cost V 7 bases and J 7 bases; bases outside gene matches: 8. This CDR3 has 15 amino acids. In DNA, the CDR3 is TGTGCCACCACTCCACTAGCGGGAGGGTTTCATACGCAGTATTTT. This translates into CATTPLAGGFHTQYF.

CDR3 nucleotides: TGTGCCACCAGCAGAGTTGCGCAACTAGCGGGAAGGCCCGTCGAGCAGTACTTC. Its protein product is CATSRVAQLAGRPVEQYF. V is TRBV15 and J is TRBJ2-7; 10 bases agree with TRBD2. This CDR3 contains 18 residues. Germline V gene sequence: CDR1 LNHNV, CDR2 YYDKDF (reference sequence). The junction had 15 bases not matched to a gene; V was cut back by 1 base and J by 6 bases.

The chain joins TRBV27 to TRBJ1-1; D call uncertain. CDR1 is MNHEY, CDR2 SMNVEV, per germline (reference sequence). Trimming shortened V by 7 bases and J by 1 base, and 13 bases separated the two germline ends. The CDR3 totals 14 residues. Written as DNA, the CDR3 is TGTGCCAGCAACCCTCTCGGGCAGAACACTGAAGCTTTCTTT. It is translated as CASNPLGQNTEAFF.